This TCR beta chain was profiled in a study of cytomegalovirus exposure and HLA in healthy donors. CDR1 and CDR2 from the germline V gene are SEHNR and FQNEAQ (reference sequence). The CDR3 consists of 16 residues. Between the trimmed V and J ends, which lost 5 bases and 0 bases, there was a span of 15 bases. Note on this clone: The antigen remains unidentified.

Study findings and constraints: HLA alleles were associated with fewer than 20,000 TCR beta sequences in a later analysis at 0.05 false discovery rate. Across donors, sequencing depth was assumed by presence/absence analyses to be roughly uniform. Later on, an analysis found that several of the most significant clusters appeared to be linked to common viral pathogens, which included parvovirus B19.

Primers: 60 Vbeta forward and 13 Jbeta reverse. TCRdb's table, derived via immunoSEQ multiplex PCR, lists solely in-frame clones and lacks some. The sample table sets out over 70,000 clones. The chain combines TRBV7-9 with TRBJ2-3; D is perhaps TRBD2 (6 bases). Sequenced input: PBMCs. The TCR was taken from a middle-aged woman in good health and CMV-seropositive. In DNA, the CDR3 is TGTGCCAGCAGCCTGATGGGACTTTCAAGCACAGATACGCAGTATTTT. Protein product: CASSLMGLSSTDTQYF.